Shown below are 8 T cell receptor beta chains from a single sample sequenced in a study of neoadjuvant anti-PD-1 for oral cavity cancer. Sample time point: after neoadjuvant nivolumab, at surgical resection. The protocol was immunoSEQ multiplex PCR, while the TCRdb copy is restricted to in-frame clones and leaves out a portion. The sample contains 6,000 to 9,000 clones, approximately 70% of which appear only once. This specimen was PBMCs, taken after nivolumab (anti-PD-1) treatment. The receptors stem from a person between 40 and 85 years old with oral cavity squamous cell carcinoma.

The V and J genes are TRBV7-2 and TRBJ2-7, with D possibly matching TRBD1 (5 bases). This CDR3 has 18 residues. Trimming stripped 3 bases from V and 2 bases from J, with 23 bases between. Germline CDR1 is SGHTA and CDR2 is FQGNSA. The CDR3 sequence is CASSLGRRGAGETYEQYF. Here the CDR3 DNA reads TGTGCCAGCAGCTTGGGGCGGCGCGGCGCCGGAGAAACCTACGAGCAGTACTTC.

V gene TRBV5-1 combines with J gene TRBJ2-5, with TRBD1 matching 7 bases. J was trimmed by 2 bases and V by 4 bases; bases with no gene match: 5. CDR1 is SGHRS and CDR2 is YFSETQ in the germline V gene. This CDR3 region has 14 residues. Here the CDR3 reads CASSQGQPQETQYF. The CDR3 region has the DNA TGCGCCAGCAGCCAGGGACAGCCACAAGAGACCCAGTACTTC.

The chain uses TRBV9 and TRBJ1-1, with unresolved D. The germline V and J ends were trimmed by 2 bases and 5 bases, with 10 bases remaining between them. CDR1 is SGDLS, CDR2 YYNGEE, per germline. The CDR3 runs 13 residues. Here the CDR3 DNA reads TGTGCCAGCAGCGTTTTGAGTGAGACTGAAGCTTTCTTT. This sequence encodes CASSVLSETEAFF.

This CDR3 reads CASSPSDINQPQHF. The CDR3 nucleotides read TGTGCCAGCAGCCCCTCGGACATAAATCAGCCCCAGCATTTT. The chain has TRBV9 and TRBJ1-5; tentative D call: TRBD1 (5 bases). Germline V lookup: CDR1 SGDLS, CDR2 YYNGEE. With 4 bases removed from V and 4 bases from J, the gap between germline ends came to 12 bases. The CDR3 contains 14 residues.

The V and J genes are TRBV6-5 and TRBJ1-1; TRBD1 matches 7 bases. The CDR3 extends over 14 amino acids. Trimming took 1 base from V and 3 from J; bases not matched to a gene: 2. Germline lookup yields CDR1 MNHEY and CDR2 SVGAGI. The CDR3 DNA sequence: TGTGCCAGCAGTTACTACGGGACAGACACTGAAGCTTTCTTT. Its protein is CASSYYGTDTEAFF.

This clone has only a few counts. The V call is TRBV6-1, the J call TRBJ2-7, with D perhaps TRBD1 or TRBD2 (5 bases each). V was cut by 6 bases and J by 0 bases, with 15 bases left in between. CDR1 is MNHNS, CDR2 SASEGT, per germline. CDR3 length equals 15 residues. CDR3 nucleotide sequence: TGTGCCAGCAGCCGGGGCAGCACTTTCTCCTACGAGCAGTACTTC. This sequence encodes CASSRGSTFSYEQYF.

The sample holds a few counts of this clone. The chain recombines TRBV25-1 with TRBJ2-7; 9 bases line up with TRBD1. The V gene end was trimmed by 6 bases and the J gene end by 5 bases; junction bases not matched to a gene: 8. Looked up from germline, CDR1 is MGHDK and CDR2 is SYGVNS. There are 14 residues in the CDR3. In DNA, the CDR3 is TGTGCCAGCAGCTCGGGACAGGGTGTGAACGAGCAGTACTTC. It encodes CASSSGQGVNEQYF.

CDR3 nucleotide sequence: TGCGCCAGCAGCCAAGATGGGGTCGGGGGGACTAATGAAAAACTGTTTTTT. Translating it yields CASSQDGVGGTNEKLFF. The rearrangement uses TRBV4-1 and TRBJ1-4; weak D call: TRBD1 (5 bases). Per germline, CDR1 MGHRA and CDR2 YSYEKL. The V end lost 0 bases, the J end lost 2 bases, and 13 bases lay between the germline ends. CDR3 length equals 17 residues.